The next 24 T cell receptor beta chains were all read from a single sample in a study of beta chain features in type 1 diabetes (dated by TCRdb to the late 2010s). No cognate antigen is known for these TCRs. Library construction relied on the immunoSEQ multiplex PCR assay. The entire isolated RNA was reverse transcribed using the High Capacity cDNA Reverse Transcription Kit, and thus expressed TCRB transcripts were sequenced. As stored in TCRdb, this immuneACCESS dataset retains in-frame rearrangements with V and J assigned. A fraction of the clones does not appear; measured against another copy, unresolved V genes explain less than half of the discrepancy, and the remainder lacks a known reason. The sample yields nearly 350,000 clones; approximately 9.7% were counted once. Around 1% of the sample is held by the ten biggest clonotypes. Results the study describes overall, beyond this receptor: Type 1 diabetes patients showed a moderate but significant shortening of TCRB CDR3 length in all four CD4+ subsets.

The sample taken for sequencing was central memory CD4+ T cells from blood. The receptor source for this set is a man younger than 40 with type 1 diabetes.

The genes are TRBV2 and TRBJ2-2; 10 positions match TRBD1. CDR1 is SNHLY, CDR2 FYNNEI, per germline. Trimming at V came to 3 bases and at J to 4 bases, leaving 2 bases not matched to a gene. The CDR3 sequence is 15 residues long. The CDR3 DNA reads TGTGCCAGCAGTGAGTGGACAGGGGGCACCGGGGAGCTGTTTTTT. Translation gives CASSEWTGGTGELFF.

This chain uses TRBV7-2 with TRBJ2-4; 12 bases align to TRBD2. In germline, CDR1 is SGHTA, CDR2 FQGNSA. With 4 bases clipped from V and 9 bases from J, the junction kept 10 bases outside the gene matches. The CDR3 covers 16 residues. The CDR3 loop is CASSWTSGASTAIQYF. In DNA form, the CDR3 reads TGTGCCAGCAGCTGGACTAGCGGGGCCTCTACGGCCATTCAGTACTTC. Looking up the rest from reference TRBV7-2 and TRBJ2-4 gives the full variable domain: GAGVSQSPSNKVTEKGKDVELRCDPISGHTALYWYRQSLGQGLEFLIYFQGNSAPDKSGLPSDRFSAERTGGSVSTLTIQRTQQEDSAVYLCASSWTSGASTAIQYFGAGTRLSVL.

This chain links TRBV7-9 with TRBJ2-1, with D unresolved. Between the trimmed V and J ends, which lost 1 base and 7 bases, there was a span of 14 bases. Germline V gene lookup returns CDR1 SEHNR and CDR2 FQNEAQ (reference sequence). The CDR3 covers 15 residues. The CDR3 DNA is TGTGCCAGCAGCTTAGGTTCTTGGCTGGGGAATGAGCAGTTCTTC. Its protein product is CASSLGSWLGNEQFF.

This clone was seen a few times. This chain connects TRBV15 to TRBJ2-7; TRBD2 might be the D (6 bases). From germline, CDR1 is LNHNV and CDR2 YYDKDF (reference sequence). Trimming stripped 0 bases from V and 5 bases from J, with 14 bases between. This CDR3 spans 15 amino acids. CDR3 sequence (DNA): TGTGCCACCAGCAGAGACCCCGGGGGAACGGACGAGCAGTACTTC. It is translated as CATSRDPGGTDEQYF. The full variable domain, its missing parts supplied by reference TRBV15 and TRBJ2-7, is DAMVIQNPRYQVTQFGKPVTLSCSQTLNHNVMYWYQQKSSQAPKLLFHYYDKDFNNEADTPDNFQSRRPNTSFCFLDIRSPGLGDTAMYLCATSRDPGGTDEQYFGPGTRLTVT.

This clone has just a few counts. V and J are TRBV5-1 and TRBJ2-5; a weak D match, TRBD1 (5 bases). V gave up 0 bases and J gave up 4 bases, with 13 bases separating them. Per the germline V gene, CDR1 is SGHRS and CDR2 is YFSETQ. The CDR3 is 15 residues long. The CDR3 sequence is CASSLALDNSETQYF. The CDR3 nucleotides read TGCGCCAGCAGCTTGGCCTTGGACAACTCAGAGACCCAGTACTTC.

This clone was observed a few times. This chain joins TRBV4-3 and TRBJ2-1; no definite D call. Germline V gene sequence: CDR1 LGHNA, CDR2 YSLEER. This CDR3 is 14 amino acids long. The V end was cut by 0 bases, the J end by 6 bases, with 9 bases between. For the CDR3, the DNA is TGCGCCAGCAGCCAAGAATCCCAGAGCAATGAGCAGTTCTTC. Its translation: CASSQESQSNEQFF.

This rearrangement joins TRBV28 to TRBJ1-6; possibly TRBD1 for D (5 bases). Germline V gives CDR1 MDHEN, CDR2 SYDVKM. The CDR3 contains 18 residues. Trimming shortened V by 6 bases and J by 5 bases, and 23 bases separated the two germline ends. The DNA of the CDR3 is TGTGCCAGCAGCCCATTAACTTTGGGGCGCAGGAATAATTCACCCCTCCACTTT. Amino acid sequence: CASSPLTLGRRNNSPLHF.

This clone has just a few counts. This chain links TRBV5-6 with TRBJ2-3; D is uncertain. The CDR3 runs 16 residues. Trimming removed 2 bases at V and 6 bases at J, with 19 bases between. Germline V lookup: CDR1 SGHDT, CDR2 YYEEEE. The DNA for the CDR3 is TGTGCCAGCAGCTTACGCGGTGGTCAGAGGTCGGATACGCAGTATTTT. Amino acid sequence: CASSLRGGQRSDTQYF.

This clone was detected a few times. The rearrangement uses TRBV27 and TRBJ2-7, with D perhaps matching TRBD1 (6 bases). The CDR3 sequence is 14 residues long. The V gene's germline CDR1 is MNHEY and CDR2 SMNVEV (reference sequence). The germline V and J ends were trimmed by 6 bases and 2 bases, with 14 bases remaining between them. CDR3: CASSPLGQTYEQYF. CDR3 in DNA: TGTGCCAGCAGCCCATTAGGACAGACCTACGAGCAGTACTTC.

This clone has only a few counts. J is TRBJ2-3 and V is TRBV28; 7 bases map to TRBD1. The length of the CDR3 is 14 residues. V was pared by 5 bases and J by 6 bases, with 8 bases of the junction left unmatched. CDR1 and CDR2 from the germline V gene are MDHEN and SYDVKM. The CDR3 spells CASSPRQGTDTQYF. The DNA for the CDR3 is TGTGCCAGCAGTCCCCGACAGGGTACCGATACGCAGTATTTT.

The V gene is TRBV28, the J gene TRBJ1-1; the match to TRBD1 covers 10 bases. The CDR3 is 15 residues long. Germline assignment: CDR1 MDHEN and CDR2 SYDVKM. V trimming: 7 bases; J trimming: 7 bases; junction bases outside the gene matches: 12. The CDR3 DNA follows: TGTGCCAGCATAAGTACCGGGACAGGGGCTAATGAAGCTTTCTTT. Translation gives CASISTGTGANEAFF.

The chain recombines TRBV14 with TRBJ2-1, with D possibly matching TRBD2 (5 bases). The CDR3 runs to 17 residues. The V end was cut by 3 bases, the J end by 0 bases, with 15 bases between. CDR1 is SGHDN, CDR2 FVKESK, per germline. CDR3: CASSHSVLAGSYNEQFF. The DNA for the CDR3 is TGTGCCAGCAGCCACAGTGTGCTAGCCGGCTCCTACAATGAGCAGTTCTTC.

This sequence joins TRBV5-4 and TRBJ2-3; TRBD2 aligns across 8 bases. CDR1 and CDR2 (germline): SGHNT, YYREEE (reference sequence). Trimming took 4 bases from V and 2 from J; bases not matched to a gene: 9. CDR3 length: 16 amino acids. The CDR3 protein is CASSQNLAGHTDTQYF. CDR3 in DNA: TGTGCCAGCAGCCAGAACCTAGCGGGCCACACAGATACGCAGTATTTT.

The sample holds many counts of this clone. This sample includes further DNA sequences coding for the same CDR3. The J gene is TRBJ1-2, the V gene TRBV5-1; 7 nucleotides align to TRBD1. V trimming: 0 bases; J trimming: 8 bases; junction bases outside the gene matches: 4. CDR1 is SGHRS, CDR2 YFSETQ, per germline. The CDR3 runs to 13 residues. The CDR3 is CASSLVGGDGYTF. Here the CDR3 DNA reads TGCGCCAGCAGCTTGGTAGGGGGCGACGGCTACACCTTC.

The chain carries TRBV5-4 and TRBJ2-5; D tentatively reads TRBD1 or TRBD2 (5 bases each). In germline, CDR1 is SGHNT, CDR2 YYREEE (reference sequence). V dropped 0 bases and J dropped 5 bases, with 8 bases sitting between them. The CDR3 is made up of 13 amino acids. The CDR3 is CASSLVEGETQYF. Here the CDR3 DNA reads TGTGCCAGCAGCTTGGTCGAGGGGGAGACCCAGTACTTC.

This clone has only a few counts. Other DNA sequences of this sample code for an identical CDR3. This rearrangement joins TRBV7-9 to TRBJ2-1, with D possibly TRBD2 on 5 matching bases. CDR1 is SEHNR, CDR2 FQNEAQ, per germline (reference sequence). V was shortened by 5 bases and J by 5 bases, with 10 bases between the two germline ends. The CDR3 length is 13 residues. This CDR3 reads CASSLRGNNEQFF. Written as DNA, the CDR3 is TGTGCCAGCAGCCTACGGGGAAACAATGAGCAGTTCTTC. Looking up the rest from reference TRBV7-9 and TRBJ2-1 gives the full variable domain: DTGVSQNPRHKITKRGQNVTFRCDPISEHNRLYWYRQTLGQGPEFLTYFQNEAQLEKSRLLSDRFSAERPKGSFSTLEIQRTEQGDSAMYLCASSLRGNNEQFFGPGTRLTVL.

V and J are TRBV7-9 and TRBJ2-7, with 8 bases matching TRBD1. The CDR3 runs to 14 residues. The V segment lost 4 bases and the J segment 5 bases; nucleotides outside the gene matches: 7. The germline CDR1 and CDR2 sequences are SEHNR and FQNEAQ (reference sequence). CDR3 sequence (DNA): TGTGCCAGCAGCTCTGACAGGGGAGGCCACGAGCAGTACTTC. Translation gives CASSSDRGGHEQYF.

This clone turned up a few times. V gene TRBV10-2 combines with J gene TRBJ1-6, with 8 bases identical to TRBD1. This CDR3 has 14 residues. Trimming took 4 bases from V and 5 from J; bases not matched to a gene: 1. CDR1 is WSHSY and CDR2 is SAAADI in the germline V gene. DNA of the CDR3: TGCGCCAGCAGTGGACAGGGGAATAATTCACCCCTCCACTTT. This codes for CASSGQGNNSPLHF.

The chain couples TRBV18 to TRBJ2-3, with D hard to call. The CDR3 runs 15 residues. Trimming removed 2 bases from V and 4 bases from J, with 13 bases in between. Per germline, CDR1 KGHSH and CDR2 LQKENI. CDR3 sequence (DNA): TGTGCCAGCTCACCAAATCCGATCGGCTCAGATACGCAGTATTTT. As protein: CASSPNPIGSDTQYF.

The chain is built from TRBV7-2 and TRBJ2-7; D not certain. The CDR3 covers 13 residues. V dropped 0 bases and J dropped 2 bases, with 5 bases sitting between them. CDR1 is SGHTA, CDR2 FQGNSA, per germline. Here the CDR3 reads CASSLAQPYEQYF. For the CDR3, the DNA is TGTGCCAGCAGCTTAGCACAGCCCTACGAGCAGTACTTC.

This clone was seen ten or more times. This rearrangement joins TRBV25-1 to TRBJ1-1; the D is unclear. Trimming removed 0 bases from V and 2 bases from J, with 10 bases in between. Germline V gene data show CDR1 as MGHDK and CDR2 as SYGVNS. The CDR3 has 15 residues. CDR3 coding DNA: TGTGCCAGCAGTGAATATAATCCGGGTAACACTGAAGCTTTCTTT. Residues: CASSEYNPGNTEAFF.

Note on this clone: Other DNA variants within this sample encode the same CDR3. The chain employs TRBV18 and TRBJ1-1; D remains ambiguous. V lost 3 bases, J lost 0 bases, and 5 bases lay in between. CDR1 and CDR2 (germline): KGHSH, LQKENI. The CDR3 covers 13 residues. CDR3 sequence reads: CASSPGVNTEAFF. The DNA of the CDR3 is TGTGCCAGCTCACCGGGAGTGAACACTGAAGCTTTCTTT.

The CDR3 sequence is CASSLLAQGTEAFF. Here the CDR3 DNA reads TGTGCCAGCAGCTTACTCGCACAGGGCACTGAAGCTTTCTTT. The V gene is TRBV11-2, the J gene TRBJ1-1, with TRBD1 as a possible D gene (6 bases). Trimming removed 2 bases from V and 4 bases from J, with 11 bases in between. The CDR3 runs to 14 residues. Germline V gene data show CDR1 as SGHAT and CDR2 as FQNNGV.

This clone was counted many times. The V gene is TRBV7-9, the J gene TRBJ2-6; D is undetermined. Trimming pared 1 base from V and 1 base from J, leaving 2 bases between. Per the germline V gene, CDR1 is SEHNR and CDR2 is FQNEAQ (reference sequence). CDR3 length: 14 residues. The CDR3 sequence is CASSLESGANVLTF. CDR3 nucleotide sequence: TGTGCCAGCAGCTTAGAATCTGGGGCCAACGTCCTGACTTTC.